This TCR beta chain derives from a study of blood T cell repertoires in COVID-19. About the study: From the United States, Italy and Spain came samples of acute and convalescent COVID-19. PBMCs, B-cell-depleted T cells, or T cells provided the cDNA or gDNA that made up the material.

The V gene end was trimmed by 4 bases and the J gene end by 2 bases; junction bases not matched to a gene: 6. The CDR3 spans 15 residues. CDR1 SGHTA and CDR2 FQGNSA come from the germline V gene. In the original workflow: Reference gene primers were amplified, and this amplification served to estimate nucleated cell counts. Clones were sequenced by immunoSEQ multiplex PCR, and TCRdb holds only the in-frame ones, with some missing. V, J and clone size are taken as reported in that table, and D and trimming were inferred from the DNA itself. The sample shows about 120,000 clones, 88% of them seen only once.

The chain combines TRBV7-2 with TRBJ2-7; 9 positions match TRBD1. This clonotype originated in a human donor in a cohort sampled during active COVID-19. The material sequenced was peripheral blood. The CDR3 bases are TGTGCCAGCAGCTCACCGACAGGGGGTCCCTACGAGCAGTACTTC. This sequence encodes CASSSPTGGPYEQYF. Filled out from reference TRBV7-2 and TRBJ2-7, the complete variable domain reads GAGVSQSPSNKVTEKGKDVELRCDPISGHTALYWYRQSLGQGLEFLIYFQGNSAPDKSGLPSDRFSAERTGGSVSTLTIQRTQQEDSAVYLCASSSPTGGPYEQYFGPGTRLTVT.